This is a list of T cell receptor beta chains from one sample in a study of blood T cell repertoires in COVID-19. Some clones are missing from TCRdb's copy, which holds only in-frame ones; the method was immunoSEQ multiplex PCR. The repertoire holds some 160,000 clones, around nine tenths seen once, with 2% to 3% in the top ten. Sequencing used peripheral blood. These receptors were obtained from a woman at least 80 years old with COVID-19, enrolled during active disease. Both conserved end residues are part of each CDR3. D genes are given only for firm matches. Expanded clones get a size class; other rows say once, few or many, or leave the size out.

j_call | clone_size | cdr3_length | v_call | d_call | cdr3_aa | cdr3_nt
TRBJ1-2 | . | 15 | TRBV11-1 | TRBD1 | CASSLTGAANYGYTF | TGTGCCAGCAGCTTGACAGGGGCAGCTAACTATGGCTACACCTTC
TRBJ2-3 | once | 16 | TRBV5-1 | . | CASSLGRIAVTDTQYF | TGCGCCAGCAGCCTTGGGCGCATAGCGGTCACAGATACGCAGTATTTT
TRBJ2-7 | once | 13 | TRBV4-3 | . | CASSRGRDYEQYF | TGCGCCAGCAGCCGCGGCAGAGACTACGAGCAGTACTTC
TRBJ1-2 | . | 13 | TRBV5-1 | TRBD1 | CASSPTGNYGYTF | TGCGCCAGCAGCCCGACAGGGAACTATGGCTACACCTTC
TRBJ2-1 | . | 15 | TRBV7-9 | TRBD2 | CASSWTSGINNEQFF | TGTGCCAGCAGCTGGACTAGCGGGATAAACAATGAGCAGTTCTTC
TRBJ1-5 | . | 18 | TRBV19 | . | CASSPKTPTGYSNQPQHF | TGTGCCAGTAGTCCCAAAACCCCCACAGGGTATAGCAATCAGCCCCAGCATTTT
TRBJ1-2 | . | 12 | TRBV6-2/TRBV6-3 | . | CASSRDDYGYTF | TGTGCCAGCAGTCGGGATGACTATGGCTACACCTTC
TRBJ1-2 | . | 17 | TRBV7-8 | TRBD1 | CASSPHRDRISSYGYTF | TGTGCCAGCAGCCCGCACCGGGACAGAATCTCCTCCTATGGCTACACCTTC
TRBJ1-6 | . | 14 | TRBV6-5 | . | CASSYPESGSPLHF | TGTGCCAGCAGTTATCCAGAATCGGGTTCACCCCTCCACTTT
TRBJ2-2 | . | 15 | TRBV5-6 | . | CASSLRGLATGELFF | TGTGCCAGCAGCTTGAGGGGGCTAGCGACCGGGGAGCTGTTTTTT
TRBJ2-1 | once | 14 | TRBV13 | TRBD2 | CASSLGSGRREQFF | TGTGCCAGCAGCTTAGGCAGCGGGAGAAGAGAGCAGTTCTTC
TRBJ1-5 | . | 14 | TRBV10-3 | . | CATRGEISNQPQHF | TGTGCCACCAGGGGAGAGATTAGCAATCAGCCCCAGCATTTT
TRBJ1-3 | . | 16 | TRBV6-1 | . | CASSEVPGTKGNTIYF | TGTGCCAGCAGTGAAGTCCCAGGGACAAAGGGAAACACCATATATTTT
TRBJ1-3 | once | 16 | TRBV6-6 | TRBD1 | CASSTGDRWAGNTIYF | TGTGCCAGCAGTACCGGGGACAGGTGGGCTGGAAACACCATATATTTT
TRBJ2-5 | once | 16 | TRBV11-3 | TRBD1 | CASSLGQGAGEETQYF | TGTGCCAGCAGCCTGGGACAGGGGGCGGGAGAAGAGACCCAGTACTTC
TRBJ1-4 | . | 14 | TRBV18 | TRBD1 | CASSRDRGNEKLFF | TGTGCCAGCTCACGAGACAGGGGAAATGAAAAACTGTTTTTT
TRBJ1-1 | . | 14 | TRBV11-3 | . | CASSLGRGNSEAFF | TGTGCCAGCAGCTTAGGTCGCGGGAATTCTGAAGCTTTCTTT
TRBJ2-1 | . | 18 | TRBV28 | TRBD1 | CASSLSWIRDRGGGEQFF | TGTGCCAGCAGCCTGTCGTGGATACGGGACAGGGGTGGGGGTGAGCAGTTCTTC
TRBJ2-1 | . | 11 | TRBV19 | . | CASSGSDEQFF | TGTGCCAGTAGTGGTAGCGATGAGCAGTTCTTC
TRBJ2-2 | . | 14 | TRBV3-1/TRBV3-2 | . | CASSLGQNTGELFF | TGTGCCAGCAGCCTAGGACAGAACACCGGGGAGCTGTTTTTT
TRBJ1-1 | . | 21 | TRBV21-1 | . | CASSKVRRHPRAYSADTEAFF | TGTGCCAGCAGCAAAGTTAGGAGGCATCCACGGGCCTACAGCGCGGACACTGAAGCTTTCTTT
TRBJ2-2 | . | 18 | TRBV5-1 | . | CASSLGSSAERNTGELFF | TGCGCCAGCAGCTTGGGATCTTCGGCGGAGAGAAACACCGGGGAGCTGTTTTTT
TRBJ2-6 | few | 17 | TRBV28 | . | CASSSVWGRAGANVLTF | TGTGCCAGCAGTTCGGTTTGGGGCAGGGCAGGGGCCAACGTCCTGACTTTC
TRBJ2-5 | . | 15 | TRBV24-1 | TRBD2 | CAPRERLAGEETQYF | TGTGCCCCCCGAGAAAGGCTAGCGGGCGAAGAGACCCAGTACTTC
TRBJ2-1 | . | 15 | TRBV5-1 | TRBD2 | CASSALTSMGDEQFF | TGCGCCAGCAGCGCCCTGACTAGCATGGGCGATGAGCAGTTCTTC
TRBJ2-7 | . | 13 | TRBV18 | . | CASSPEQGLQQYF | TGTGCCAGCTCACCCGAACAGGGACTACAGCAGTACTTC
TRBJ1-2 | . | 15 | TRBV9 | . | CASSVGGHINYGYTF | TGTGCCAGCAGCGTAGGTGGGCATATCAACTATGGCTACACCTTC
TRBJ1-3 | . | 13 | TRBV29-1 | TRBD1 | CSVRWTGGNTIYF | TGCAGCGTCAGGTGGACAGGGGGAAACACCATATATTTT
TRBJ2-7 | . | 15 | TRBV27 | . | CASSLARPPGDEQYF | TGTGCCAGCAGTTTGGCCAGGCCGCCCGGGGACGAGCAGTACTTC
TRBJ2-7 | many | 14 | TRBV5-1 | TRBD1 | CASSEGQEPYEQYF | TGCGCCAGCAGCGAAGGACAGGAACCCTACGAGCAGTACTTC
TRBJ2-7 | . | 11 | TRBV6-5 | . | CASIRVGEQYF | TGTGCCAGCATCCGGGTGGGCGAGCAGTACTTC
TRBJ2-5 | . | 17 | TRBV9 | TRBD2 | CASSVGGRPGSPETQYF | TGTGCCAGCAGCGTCGGCGGGAGGCCAGGTAGTCCAGAGACCCAGTACTTC
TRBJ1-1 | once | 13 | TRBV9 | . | CASSVALNTEAFF | TGTGCCAGCAGCGTAGCTTTAAACACTGAAGCTTTCTTT
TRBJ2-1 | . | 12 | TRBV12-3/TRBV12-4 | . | CASSGSYNEQFF | TGTGCCAGCAGTGGGAGTTACAATGAGCAGTTCTTC
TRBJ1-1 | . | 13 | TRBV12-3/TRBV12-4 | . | CASRTDSHTEAFF | TGTGCCAGCAGGACTGACAGCCACACTGAAGCTTTCTTT
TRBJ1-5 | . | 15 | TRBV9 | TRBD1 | CASSVEGQGYQPQHF | TGTGCCAGCAGCGTAGAGGGACAGGGCTATCAGCCCCAGCATTTT
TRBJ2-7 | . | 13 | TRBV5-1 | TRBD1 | CASSTGQVDEQYF | TGCGCCAGCAGCACGGGACAGGTCGACGAGCAGTACTTC
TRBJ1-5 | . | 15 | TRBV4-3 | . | CASSQDSDLSQPQHF | TGCGCCAGCAGCCAAGATTCGGACTTGAGTCAGCCCCAGCATTTT
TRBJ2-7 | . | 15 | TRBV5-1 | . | CASRSQEARAYEQYF | TGCGCCAGCAGATCCCAGGAGGCCAGAGCCTACGAGCAGTACTTC
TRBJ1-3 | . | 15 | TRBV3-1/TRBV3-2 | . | CASSQERNSGNTIYF | TGTGCCAGCAGCCAAGAGCGCAACTCTGGAAACACCATATATTTT
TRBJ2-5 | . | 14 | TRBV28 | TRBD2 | CASSKTSVQETQYF | TGTGCCAGCAGCAAAACTAGCGTCCAAGAGACCCAGTACTTC
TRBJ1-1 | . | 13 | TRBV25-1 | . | CASRTSGSPEAFF | TGTGCCAGCAGGACGTCGGGGAGCCCTGAAGCTTTCTTT
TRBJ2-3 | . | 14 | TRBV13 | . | CASSRGVGTDTQYF | TGTGCCAGCAGCCGGGGAGTGGGCACAGATACGCAGTATTTT
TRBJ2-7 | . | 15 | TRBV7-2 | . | CASSWGGAASYEQYF | TGTGCCAGCAGCTGGGGGGGGGCAGCTTCCTACGAGCAGTACTTC
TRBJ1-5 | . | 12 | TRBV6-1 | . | CASTLGGQPQHF | TGTGCCAGCACCTTGGGGGGACAGCCCCAGCATTTT
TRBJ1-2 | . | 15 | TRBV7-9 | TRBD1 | CASRYTGQGIFGYTF | TGTGCCAGCAGGTACACGGGACAGGGGATCTTCGGCTACACCTTC
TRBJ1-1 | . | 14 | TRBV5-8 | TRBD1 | CASSLGGQGGRAFF | TGTGCCAGCAGCTTGGGGGGACAGGGCGGACGGGCTTTCTTT
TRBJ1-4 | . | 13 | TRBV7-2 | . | CASSGGPNEKLFF | TGTGCCAGCAGCGGGGGCCCTAATGAAAAACTGTTTTTT
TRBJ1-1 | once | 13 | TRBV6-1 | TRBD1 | CASSEGDSPTRIF | TGTGCCAGCAGTGAAGGGGACAGTCCGACCCGGATTTTT
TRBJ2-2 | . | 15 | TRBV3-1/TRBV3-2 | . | CASSQGILARWELFF | TGTGCCAGCAGCCAAGGAATTTTGGCTCGCTGGGAGCTGTTTTTT
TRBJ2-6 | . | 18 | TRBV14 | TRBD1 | CASSQVGTGISGANVLTF | TGTGCCAGCAGCCAAGTGGGGACAGGTATTTCTGGGGCCAACGTCCTGACTTTC
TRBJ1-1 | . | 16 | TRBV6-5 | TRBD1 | CASSYSGPGGNTEAFF | TGTGCCAGCAGTTACTCGGGGCCAGGGGGGAACACTGAAGCTTTCTTT